This T cell receptor beta chain was found in a study of somatic mutations in cytotoxic T cells in rheumatoid arthritis. The germline gives CDR1 SNHLY, CDR2 FYNNEI. V was shortened by 10 bases and J by 1 base, with 10 bases between the two germline ends. CDR3 length: 12 residues. Here immunoSEQ multiplex PCR was the method, and the copy in TCRdb shows in-frame clones only, minus some. The sample lists approximately 3,700 clones, 70% to 85% seen once, with approximately 67% in the top ten. The chain carries TRBV2 and TRBJ1-1; D not certain. Sequencing input: CD8+ T cells sorted from blood. This TCR was recovered from a man aged 35 to 55 with rheumatoid arthritis. The CDR3 DNA follows: TGTGCCAACTACGGAGGGAACACTGAAGCTTTCTTT. The encoded protein is CANYGGNTEAFF.